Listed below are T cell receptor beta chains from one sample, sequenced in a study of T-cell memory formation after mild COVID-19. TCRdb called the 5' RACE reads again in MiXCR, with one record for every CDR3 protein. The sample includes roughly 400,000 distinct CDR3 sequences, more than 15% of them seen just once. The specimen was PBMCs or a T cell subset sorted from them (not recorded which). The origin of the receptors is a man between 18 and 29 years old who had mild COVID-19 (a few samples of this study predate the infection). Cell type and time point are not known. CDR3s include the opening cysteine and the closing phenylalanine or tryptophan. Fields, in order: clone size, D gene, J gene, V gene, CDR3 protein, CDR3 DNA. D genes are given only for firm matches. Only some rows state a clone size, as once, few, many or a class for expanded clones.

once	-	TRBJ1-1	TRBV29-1	CSGRGGWGMNTEAFF	TGCAGCGGAAGGGGCGGCTGGGGTATGAACACTGAAGCTTTCTTT
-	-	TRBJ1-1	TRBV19	CASSIGASNTEAFF	TGTGCCAGTAGTATAGGAGCCTCGAACACTGAAGCTTTCTTT
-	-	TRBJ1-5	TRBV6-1	CASSEASGNQPQHF	TGTGCCAGCAGTGAAGCATCGGGGAATCAGCCCCAGCATTTT
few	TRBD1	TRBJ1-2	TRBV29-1	CSVVQGAFYGYTF	TGCAGCGTTGTACAGGGGGCGTTCTATGGCTACACCTTC
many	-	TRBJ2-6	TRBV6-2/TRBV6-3	CASSFRGSGANVLTF	TGTGCCAGCAGTTTCCGGGGCTCAGGGGCCAACGTCCTGACTTTC
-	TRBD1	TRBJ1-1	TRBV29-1	CSVEVWGQVTEAFF	TGCAGCGTTGAAGTGTGGGGACAGGTCACTGAAGCTTTCTTT
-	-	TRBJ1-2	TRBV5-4	CASSLSGLGPPNYGYTF	TGTGCCAGCAGCTTGTCCGGTTTGGGACCACCTAACTATGGCTACACCTTC
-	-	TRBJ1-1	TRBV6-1	CASSQYGDTEAFF	TGTGCCAGCAGTCAATACGGGGACACTGAAGCTTTCTTT
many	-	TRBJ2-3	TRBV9	CASSVSGGLTSRDTQYF	TGTGCCAGCAGCGTATCCGGCGGATTGACGTCTCGGGATACGCAGTATTTT
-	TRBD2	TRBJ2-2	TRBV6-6	CASSYGAGEGTGELFF	TGTGCCAGCAGTTACGGAGCGGGGGAGGGGACCGGGGAGCTGTTTTTT
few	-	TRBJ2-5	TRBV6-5	CASRGRDQETQYF	TGTGCCAGCAGAGGCCGGGACCAAGAGACCCAGTACTTC
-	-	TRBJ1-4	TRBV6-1	CASGLGQINEKLFF	TGTGCCAGCGGGTTAGGCCAGATTAATGAAAAACTGTTTTTT
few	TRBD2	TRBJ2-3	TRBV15	CATSRGAGGFTDTQYF	TGTGCCACCAGCAGAGGCGCGGGGGGGTTCACAGATACGCAGTATTTT
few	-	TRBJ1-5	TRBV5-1	CASSSPGGGNQPQHF	TGCGCCAGCAGCTCGCCGGGTGGGGGCAATCAGCCCCAGCATTTT
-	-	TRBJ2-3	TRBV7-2	CASSLMGAGHTDTQYF	TGTGCCAGCAGCTTAATGGGGGCGGGACACACAGATACGCAGTATTTT
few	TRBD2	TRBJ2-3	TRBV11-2	CASSVGLAGRDTQYF	TGTGCCAGCAGCGTGGGACTAGCGGGGAGAGATACGCAGTATTTT
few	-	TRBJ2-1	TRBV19	CASLGRVSNEQFF	TGTGCCAGTTTAGGCCGGGTGAGCAATGAGCAGTTCTTC
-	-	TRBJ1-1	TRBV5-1	CASSFGIMNTEAFF	TGCGCCAGCAGCTTCGGGATCATGAACACTGAAGCTTTCTTT
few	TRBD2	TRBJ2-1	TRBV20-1	CSASRAAGGKNEQFF	TGCAGTGCTAGTAGGGCAGCGGGGGGTAAGAATGAGCAGTTCTTC
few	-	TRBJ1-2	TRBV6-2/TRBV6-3	CASSFADSGYYGYTF	TGTGCCAGCAGTTTTGCCGACAGCGGATACTATGGCTACACCTTC
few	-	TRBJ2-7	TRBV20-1	CSARWVLGEQYF	TGCAGTGCTAGATGGGTGTTGGGCGAGCAGTACTTC
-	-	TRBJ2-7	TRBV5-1	CASSLNTASLHEQYF	TGCGCCAGCAGCTTGAACACAGCGTCCCTCCACGAGCAGTACTTC
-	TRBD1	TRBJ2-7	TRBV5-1	CASKLQTGASYEQYF	TGCGCCAGCAAGCTACAGACAGGGGCCTCCTACGAGCAGTACTTC
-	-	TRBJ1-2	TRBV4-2	CASSQIGPTNYGYTF	TGTGCCAGCAGCCAGATCGGGCCGACTAACTATGGCTACACCTTC
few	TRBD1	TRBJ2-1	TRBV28	CASSRKMLGQGGNEQFF	TGTGCCAGCAGCCGAAAGATGCTGGGACAGGGAGGCAATGAGCAGTTCTTC
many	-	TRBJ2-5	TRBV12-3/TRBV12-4	CASSFRKETQYF	TGTGCCAGCAGTTTTAGGAAGGAGACCCAGTACTTC